This TCR beta chain emerged from a study of blood T cell repertoires in COVID-19. Overall study context: Researchers got acute and convalescent COVID-19 samples from the United States, Italy and Spain. Sources were T cells, B-cell-depleted T cells, or PBMCs; the material itself was cDNA or gDNA.

Generated by immunoSEQ multiplex PCR, the TCRdb table keeps only in-frame clones and is missing some. Of fewer than 90,000 clones listed, 88% are singletons. This clone has a handful of counts. The germline gives CDR1 MGHRA, CDR2 YSYEKL. With 0 bases removed from V and 5 bases from J, the gap between germline ends came to 13 bases. The CDR3 spans 15 residues. Sequenced sample: peripheral blood. The sequence derives from a man between 65 and 80 years old with acute or convalescent COVID-19. The rearrangement links TRBV4-1 to TRBJ1-2; TRBD1 might be the D (5 bases). CDR3 nucleotides: TGCGCCAGCAGCCAAGACAGGGCTCCACTTTATGGCTACACCTTC. Amino acids: CASSQDRAPLYGYTF.